This TCR beta chain was profiled in a study of blood T cell repertoires in COVID-19. Study context: Sites across the United States, Italy and Spain contributed samples from acute and convalescent COVID-19. The analysed material was cDNA or gDNA that came from T cells, B-cell-depleted T cells, or PBMCs.

V was pared by 3 bases and J by 1 base, with 5 bases of the junction left unmatched. CDR1 is KGHSH and CDR2 is LQKENI in the germline V gene. There are 16 residues in the CDR3. This table comes from immunoSEQ multiplex PCR, and its TCRdb copy is limited to in-frame clones, with some not included. The repertoire holds about 310,000 clones, with 75% to 90% as singletons. V is TRBV18 and J is TRBJ2-1; the match to TRBD1 covers 8 bases. This receptor was identified in a man aged 25 to 40 who had recovered from COVID-19. Sequencing was carried out using PBMCs or T cells enriched from blood (not recorded which). CDR3 DNA: TGTGCCAGCTCACCTCGGACAGGGAAATCCTACAATGAGCAGTTCTTC. Translated: CASSPRTGKSYNEQFF.